A selection of T cell receptor beta chains follows, all from one sample in a study of neurological immune-mediated disorders. One entry per CDR3 protein, called by TCRdb with MiXCR from the 5' RACE reads. The sample records 4,000 or so distinct CDR3 sequences, approximately 29% being singletons. Sequenced sample: CD8+ T cells from blood. These receptors were collected from a man aged 45-60 years with HTLV-1-associated myelopathy (HAM/TSP). Each CDR3 is given with its conserved first and last residue. The order of the fields is V gene, D gene, J gene, clone size, CDR3 DNA, CDR3 protein. D genes are given only for firm matches. Clone sizes are given selectively: once, few, many, or a class where the clone is expanded.

>TRBV24-1|.|TRBJ2-1|many
TGTGCCACCAGTAGGGACACTTACAATGAGCAGTTCTTC
CATSRDTYNEQFF
>TRBV5-1|.|TRBJ2-7|many
TGCGCCAGCAGCTTGGCGGGGGGCGACTCCTACGAGCAGTACTTC
CASSLAGGDSYEQYF
>TRBV6-5|.|TRBJ2-3|once
TGTGCCAGCAGTTACTCGTTCGCGGGCCGACCAGATACGCAGTATTTT
CASSYSFAGRPDTQYF
>TRBV12-3/TRBV12-4|.|TRBJ2-1|many
TGTGCCAGCAGCCCGACAAGGGGCGATGAGCAGTTCTTC
CASSPTRGDEQFF
>TRBV19|TRBD2|TRBJ2-7|large
TGTGCCAGTACCCCGGGGGGGCTCTACGAGCAGTACTTC
CASTPGGLYEQYF
>TRBV5-1|.|TRBJ2-3|many
TGCGCCAGCAGCTTGACAGGGAGGTTCGGCGACACAGATACGCAGTATTTT
CASSLTGRFGDTDTQYF
>TRBV11-1|.|TRBJ2-2|medium-sized
TGTGCCAGCAGCCCGGCCCAGCAAGGGGAGCTGTTTTTT
CASSPAQQGELFF
>TRBV7-9|TRBD1|TRBJ2-7|medium-sized
TGTGCCAGCACCCTGGACAGGGCCTACGAGCAGTACTTC
CASTLDRAYEQYF
>TRBV18|TRBD1|TRBJ2-7|medium-sized
TGTGCCAGCTCGCTCGACAGGGCGTCGGGCGACGAGCAGTACTTC
CASSLDRASGDEQYF
>TRBV20-1|.|TRBJ2-7|many
TGCAGTGCCACGGGACAAGGTTACGAGCAGTACTTC
CSATGQGYEQYF
>TRBV7-8|.|TRBJ1-2|medium-sized
TGTGCCAGCAGCTCGGACAGCTACTATGGCTACACCTTC
CASSSDSYYGYTF
>TRBV7-9|.|TRBJ2-5|many
TGTGCCAGCAGCTTAGTTGACAGGACCCAAGAGACCCAGTACTTC
CASSLVDRTQETQYF
>TRBV6-5|.|TRBJ2-1|medium-sized
TGTGCCAGCGGAGAAGTGGGGGGCTTTGAGCAGTTCTTC
CASGEVGGFEQFF
>TRBV24-1|.|TRBJ2-3|many
TGTGCCACCAGTGATCCAGTATGGACAGATACGCAGTATTTT
CATSDPVWTDTQYF
>TRBV7-8|TRBD1|TRBJ2-5|many
TGTGCCAGCAGCCCCCCCGGGACAGGCCAAGAGACCCAGTACTTC
CASSPPGTGQETQYF
>TRBV6-4|TRBD2|TRBJ2-7|many
TGTGCCAGCAGTGACTCGACTAGCGGGAGCCACGAGCAGTACTTC
CASSDSTSGSHEQYF
>TRBV7-9|.|TRBJ1-4|many
TGTGCCAGCAGCGTGGGACAACATAATGAAAAACTGTTTTTT
CASSVGQHNEKLFF
>TRBV29-1|.|TRBJ1-1|.
TGCAGCGTTGGATTGGACGGGAACACTGAAGCTTTCTTT
CSVGLDGNTEAFF
>TRBV27|.|TRBJ2-7|.
TGTGCCAGCAGCCCCGGGATTAGAGCCTACGAGCAGTACTTC
CASSPGIRAYEQYF
>TRBV20-1|.|TRBJ2-7|.
TGCAGTGCTAGTGGCTGGTCCTACGAGCAGTACTTC
CSASGWSYEQYF
>TRBV3-1|.|TRBJ2-7|.
TGTGCCAGCAGCCAGGATCTCTCCCCTTGGGAGCAGTACTTC
CASSQDLSPWEQYF
>TRBV2|.|TRBJ2-3|.
TGTGCCAGCAGTAACCCTGGACAGGATACGCAGTATTTT
CASSNPGQDTQYF
>TRBV5-5|.|TRBJ2-7|many
TGTGCCAGCAGCTTGGAACCGCGCTACGAGCAGTACTTC
CASSLEPRYEQYF
>TRBV27|.|TRBJ2-1|.
TGTGCCAGCAGTTTATTTGGAGCGGACTACAATGAGCAGTTCTTC
CASSLFGADYNEQFF
>TRBV7-8|.|TRBJ1-5|many
TGTGCCAGCAGCTTATACGGGCAGGTCCTTAGCAATCAGCCCCAGCATTTT
CASSLYGQVLSNQPQHF
>TRBV5-1|.|TRBJ2-7|medium-sized
TGCGCCAGCAGCTTGGTCCCGGACAGCCCACTGGGCGACGAGCAGTACTTC
CASSLVPDSPLGDEQYF
>TRBV20-1|.|TRBJ2-2|.
TGCAGTGCTAGAGACGACGGGGACTCCGCGCGCGAAGAGCTGTTTTTT
CSARDDGDSAREELFF
>TRBV20-1|.|TRBJ1-4|.
TGCAGTGCTACCCAGGGGTTAGATGAAAAACTGTTTTTT
CSATQGLDEKLFF
>TRBV7-9|TRBD1|TRBJ2-2|many
TGTGCCATCCTACCAGACAGGGGGGGTACCGGGGAGCTGTTTTTT
CAILPDRGGTGELFF
>TRBV5-1|.|TRBJ1-1|few
TGCGCCAGCAGCTTGGCCGGGGGTTACACTGAAGCTTTCTTT
CASSLAGGYTEAFF
>TRBV13|TRBD1|TRBJ1-1|.
TGTGCCAGCAGCAGTCCAACCTCGACAGGGGACACTGAAGCTTTCTTT
CASSSPTSTGDTEAFF
>TRBV29-1|TRBD1|TRBJ1-1|many
TGCAGCGTGGCTCCAGGGGGCACTGAAGCTTTCTTT
CSVAPGGTEAFF
>TRBV7-2|TRBD1|TRBJ2-1|.
TGTGCCAGGGACGACGTAGGCTTCGGGACAGTCTCCTACAATGAGCAGTTCTTC
CARDDVGFGTVSYNEQFF